The clone carrying this TCR beta chain was recorded a few times. The antigen is undetermined. MiXCR, run by TCRdb on the 5' RACE reads, gives a single entry per CDR3 protein. In the table there are fewer than 350,000 distinct CDR3 sequences, under 8.5% of which are singletons. This entry belongs to a study of T-cell memory formation after mild COVID-19. Study as a whole: TCR clusters were largely donor specific. General study points: Later expanders leaned CD4+, whereas day 15 to 85 contracting clones were balanced CD4/CD8. Memory cells collected pre-infection included some clones that later responded, suggesting cross-reactive memory joined. CD4+ contracting clones were mainly CM and EM; CD8+ ones, EMRA.

After removal of 2 bases from V and 4 bases from J, the junction contained 9 bases not matched to a gene. CDR3 length equals 15 residues. The germline CDR1 and CDR2 sequences are GTSNPN and SVGIG (reference sequence). Source material: PBMCs or a T cell subset sorted from them (not recorded which). This sequence was found in a man between 18 and 29 years old who had mild COVID-19 (a few samples of this study predate the infection). Cell type and time point are not known. J is TRBJ1-2 and V is TRBV30; 8 bases map to TRBD1. CDR3 nucleotide sequence: TGTGCCTGGAGTAAAGCAGGGGGCGGCGGCTATGGCTACACCTTC. This gives the protein CAWSKAGGGGYGYTF.